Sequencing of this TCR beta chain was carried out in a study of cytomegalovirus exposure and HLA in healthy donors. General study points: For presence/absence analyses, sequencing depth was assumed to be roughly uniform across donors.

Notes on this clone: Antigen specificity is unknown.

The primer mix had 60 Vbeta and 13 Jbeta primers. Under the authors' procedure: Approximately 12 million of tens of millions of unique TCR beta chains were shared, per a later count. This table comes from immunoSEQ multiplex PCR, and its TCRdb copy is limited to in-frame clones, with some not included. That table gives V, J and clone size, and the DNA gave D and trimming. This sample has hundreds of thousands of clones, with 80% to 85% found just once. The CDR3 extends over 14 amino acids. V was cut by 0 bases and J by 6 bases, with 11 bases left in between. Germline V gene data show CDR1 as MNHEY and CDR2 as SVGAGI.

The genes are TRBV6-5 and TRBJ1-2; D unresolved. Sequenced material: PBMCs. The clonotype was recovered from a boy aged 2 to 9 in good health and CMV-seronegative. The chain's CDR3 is CASSYSERVNGYTF. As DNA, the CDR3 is TGTGCCAGCAGTTACTCGGAGAGGGTTAATGGCTACACCTTC.